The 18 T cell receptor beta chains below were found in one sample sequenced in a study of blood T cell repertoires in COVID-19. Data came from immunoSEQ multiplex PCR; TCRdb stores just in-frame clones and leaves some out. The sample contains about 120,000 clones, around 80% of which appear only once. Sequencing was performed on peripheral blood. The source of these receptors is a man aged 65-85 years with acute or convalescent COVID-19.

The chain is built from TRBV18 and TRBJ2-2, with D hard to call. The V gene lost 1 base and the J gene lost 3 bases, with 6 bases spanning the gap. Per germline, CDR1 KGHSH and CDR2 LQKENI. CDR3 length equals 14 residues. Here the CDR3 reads CASSPRQDTGELFF. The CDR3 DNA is TGTGCCAGCTCACCACGGCAGGACACCGGGGAGCTGTTTTTT. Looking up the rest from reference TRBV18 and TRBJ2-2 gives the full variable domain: NAGVMQNPRHLVRRRGQEARLRCSPMKGHSHVYWYRQLPEEGLKFMVYLQKENIIDESGMPKERFSAEFPKEGPSILRIQQVVRGDSAAYFCASSPRQDTGELFFGEGSRLTVL.

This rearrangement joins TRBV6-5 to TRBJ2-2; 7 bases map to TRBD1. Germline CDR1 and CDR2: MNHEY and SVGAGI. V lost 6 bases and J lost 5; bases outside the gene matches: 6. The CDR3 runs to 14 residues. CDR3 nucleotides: TGTGCCAGCAGACGACAGGGCCGGACCGGGGAGCTGTTTTTT. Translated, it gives CASRRQGRTGELFF.

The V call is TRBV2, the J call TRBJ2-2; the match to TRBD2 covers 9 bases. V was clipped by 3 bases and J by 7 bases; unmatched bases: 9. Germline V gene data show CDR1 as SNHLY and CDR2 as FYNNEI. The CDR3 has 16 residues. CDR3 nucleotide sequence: TGTGCCAGCAGTGACGGGACTAGCAGGGGGGTCGGGGAGCTGTTTTTT. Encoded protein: CASSDGTSRGVGELFF.

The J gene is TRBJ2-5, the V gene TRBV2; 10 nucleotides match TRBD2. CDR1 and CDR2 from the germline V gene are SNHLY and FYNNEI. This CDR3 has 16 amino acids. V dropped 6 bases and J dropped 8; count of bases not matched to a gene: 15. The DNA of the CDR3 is TGTGCCAGCAGAGAGCGGGGGGGCCCCACACCGGCAACCCAGTACTTC. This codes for CASRERGGPTPATQYF.

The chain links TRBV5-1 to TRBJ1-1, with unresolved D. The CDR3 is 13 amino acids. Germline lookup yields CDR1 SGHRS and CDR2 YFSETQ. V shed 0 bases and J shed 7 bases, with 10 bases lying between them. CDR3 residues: CASSLEIRSEAFF. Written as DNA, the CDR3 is TGCGCCAGCAGCTTGGAGATCCGGAGTGAAGCTTTCTTT.

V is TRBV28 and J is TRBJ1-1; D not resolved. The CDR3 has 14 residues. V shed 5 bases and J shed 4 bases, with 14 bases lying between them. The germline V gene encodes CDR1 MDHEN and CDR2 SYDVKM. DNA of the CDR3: TGTGCCAGCAGTCACCCGGCTCGCGGCACTGAAGCTTTCTTT. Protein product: CASSHPARGTEAFF.

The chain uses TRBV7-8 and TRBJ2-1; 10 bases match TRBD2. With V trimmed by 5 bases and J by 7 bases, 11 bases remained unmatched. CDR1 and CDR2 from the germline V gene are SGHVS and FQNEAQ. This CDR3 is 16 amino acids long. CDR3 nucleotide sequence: TGTGCCAGCAGCCCCGTTGGAGCGGGGGGGCGGAATGAGCAGTTCTTC. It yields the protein CASSPVGAGGRNEQFF.

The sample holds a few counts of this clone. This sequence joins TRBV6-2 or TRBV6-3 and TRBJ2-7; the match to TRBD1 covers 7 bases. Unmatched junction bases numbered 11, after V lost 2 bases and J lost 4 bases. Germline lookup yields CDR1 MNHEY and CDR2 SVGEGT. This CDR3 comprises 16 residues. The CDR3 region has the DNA TGTGCCAGCAGTTACAGCAGGTACAGGGGTGAGTACGAGCAGTACTTC. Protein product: CASSYSRYRGEYEQYF.

The CDR3 loop is CATSRARPETQYF. CDR3 DNA: TGTGCCACCAGCAGAGCCCGTCCCGAGACGCAGTATTTT. V is TRBV15 and J is TRBJ2-3; D is undetermined. This CDR3 contains 13 residues. The V gene lost 1 base and the J gene lost 9 bases, with 11 bases spanning the gap. Germline V gene lookup returns CDR1 LNHNV and CDR2 YYDKDF (reference sequence).

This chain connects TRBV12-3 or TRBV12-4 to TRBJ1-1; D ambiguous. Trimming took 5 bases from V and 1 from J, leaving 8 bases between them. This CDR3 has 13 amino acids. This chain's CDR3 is CASSPRGNTEAFF. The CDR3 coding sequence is TGTGCCAGCAGTCCCCGGGGGAACACTGAAGCTTTCTTT.

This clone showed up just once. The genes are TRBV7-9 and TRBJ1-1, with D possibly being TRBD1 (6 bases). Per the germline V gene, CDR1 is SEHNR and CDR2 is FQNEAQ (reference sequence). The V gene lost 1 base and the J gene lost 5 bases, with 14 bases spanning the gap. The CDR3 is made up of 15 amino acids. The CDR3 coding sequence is TGTGCCAGCAGCTTAGAAGACAGGCGGTATACTGAAGCTTTCTTT. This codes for CASSLEDRRYTEAFF. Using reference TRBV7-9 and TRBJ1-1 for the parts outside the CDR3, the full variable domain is DTGVSQNPRHKITKRGQNVTFRCDPISEHNRLYWYRQTLGQGPEFLTYFQNEAQLEKSRLLSDRFSAERPKGSFSTLEIQRTEQGDSAMYLCASSLEDRRYTEAFFGQGTRLTVV.

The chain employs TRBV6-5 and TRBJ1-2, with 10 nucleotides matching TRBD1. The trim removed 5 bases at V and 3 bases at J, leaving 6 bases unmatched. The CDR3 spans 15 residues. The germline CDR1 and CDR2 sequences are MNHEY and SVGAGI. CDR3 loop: CASSQGTGDDYGYTF. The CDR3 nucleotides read TGTGCCAGCAGTCAGGGGACAGGGGACGACTATGGCTACACCTTC.

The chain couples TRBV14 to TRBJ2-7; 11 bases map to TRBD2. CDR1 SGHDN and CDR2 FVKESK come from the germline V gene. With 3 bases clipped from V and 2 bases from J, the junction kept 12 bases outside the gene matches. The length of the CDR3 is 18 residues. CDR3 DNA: TGTGCCAGCAGCCAGCCATCCTCCACTAGCGGGGGAACCTACGAGCAGTACTTC. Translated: CASSQPSSTSGGTYEQYF.

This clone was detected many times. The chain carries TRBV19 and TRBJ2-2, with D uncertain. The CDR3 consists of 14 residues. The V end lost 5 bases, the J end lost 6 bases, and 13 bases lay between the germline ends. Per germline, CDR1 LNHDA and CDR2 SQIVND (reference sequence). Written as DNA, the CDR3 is TGTGCCAGTAGTTCTCGTCTAGAATCCGGGGAGCTGTTTTTT. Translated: CASSSRLESGELFF.

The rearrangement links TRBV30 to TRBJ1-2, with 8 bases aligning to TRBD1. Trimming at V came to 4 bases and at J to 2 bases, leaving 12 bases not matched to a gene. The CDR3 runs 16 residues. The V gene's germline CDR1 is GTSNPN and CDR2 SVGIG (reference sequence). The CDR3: CAWTEDAGTGNYGYTF. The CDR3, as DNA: TGTGCCTGGACCGAAGACGCCGGGACAGGAAACTATGGCTACACCTTC.

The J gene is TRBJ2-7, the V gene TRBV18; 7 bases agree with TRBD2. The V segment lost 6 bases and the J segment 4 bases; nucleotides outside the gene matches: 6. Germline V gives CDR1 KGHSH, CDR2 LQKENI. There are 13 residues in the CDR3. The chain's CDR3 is CASSSGGGYEQYF. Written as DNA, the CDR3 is TGTGCCAGCTCGTCCGGGGGAGGGTACGAGCAGTACTTC.

The CDR3 spells CASSMDRSRTEPYEQYF. The CDR3, as DNA: TGTGCCAGTAGTATGGACCGGTCCCGGACAGAACCTTACGAGCAGTACTTC. The J gene is TRBJ2-7, the V gene TRBV19, with D maybe TRBD1 (6 bases). Per germline, CDR1 LNHDA and CDR2 SQIVND (reference sequence). V shed 3 bases and J shed 4 bases, with 22 bases lying between them. The CDR3 loop spans 17 amino acids.

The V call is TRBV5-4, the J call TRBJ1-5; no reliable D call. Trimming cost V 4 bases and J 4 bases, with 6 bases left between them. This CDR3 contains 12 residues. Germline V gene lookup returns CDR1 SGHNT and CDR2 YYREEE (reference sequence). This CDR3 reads CASSPGNQPQHF. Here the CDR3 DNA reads TGTGCCAGCAGCCCGGGTAATCAGCCCCAGCATTTT.